This TCR beta chain was found in a study of OX40 agonist ivuxolimab in advanced cancers. Study at large: Previous treatment with anti-PD-1, anti-PD-L1 or anti-CTLA-4 therapy was allowed; 40% had received some.

Libraries were prepared by immunoSEQ multiplex PCR; TCRdb keeps only in-frame clonotypes and omits some of them. The sample has more than 75,000 clones, roughly 93% seen once; the top ten hold more than 0.6%. Germline CDR1 reads GTSNPN; CDR2 reads SVGIG (reference sequence). Trimming cost V 2 bases and J 2 bases, with 13 bases left between them. The CDR3 has 15 residues. Sequenced here: CD4+ or CD8+ T cells sorted from blood, sampled in a trial of the OX40 agonist ivuxolimab. The sequence was obtained from an adult with an advanced solid tumor such as melanoma, head and neck, liver or kidney cancer. The V gene is TRBV30, the J gene TRBJ2-1; tentatively, D is TRBD1 or TRBD2 (5 bases each). The chain's CDR3 is CAWSPPGRTYNEQFF. The CDR3 coding sequence is TGTGCCTGGAGTCCTCCGGGACGAACCTACAATGAGCAGTTCTTC.